These 12 T cell receptor beta chains originate from one sample sequenced in a study of CD8+ T cells in alopecia areata. RNA was isolated and reverse transcribed to cDNA, the sequencing template. Profiling relied on immunoSEQ multiplex PCR, and the TCRdb table lists in-frame clones only, not all of them. Of approximately 280,000 clones listed, about 62% were seen once; the top ten hold about 1.8%. Treatment of the sample: oral pan-JAK inhibitor, 5-10 mg twice daily. The source was CD4+ T cells sorted from blood, collected at week 24, from a patient treated with tofacitinib. Receptor source: a human donor with alopecia areata.

The chain carries TRBV23-1 and TRBJ1-1, with 7 nucleotides matching TRBD1. TRBV23-1 is an ORF; its function is uncertain. The CDR3 is 13 amino acids. Unmatched junction bases numbered 9, after V lost 6 bases and J lost 8 bases. The CDR3 region has the DNA TGCGCCAGCAGGACGACAGGGAAGCTCGAAGCTTTCTTT. Amino acids: CASRTTGKLEAFF.

The rearrangement links TRBV18 to TRBJ1-1; the D gene is possibly TRBD1 (5 bases). Germline CDR1 KGHSH, CDR2 LQKENI. Trimming left V 3 bases short and J 3 bases short, with 14 bases between. CDR3 length: 15 amino acids. CDR3 residues: CASSPPDRSDTEAFF. Here the CDR3 DNA reads TGTGCCAGCTCACCCCCCGACAGATCCGACACTGAAGCTTTCTTT.

This clone was counted a few times. The chain links TRBV29-1 to TRBJ1-6, with D possibly TRBD1 on 5 matching bases. Trimming removed 3 bases from V and 5 bases from J, with 8 bases in between. The CDR3 loop spans 13 amino acids. Germline lookup yields CDR1 SQVTM and CDR2 ANQGSEA. The CDR3 protein is CSVEPGDNSPLHF. The CDR3 nucleotides are TGCAGCGTTGAGCCGGGGGATAATTCACCCCTCCACTTT.

The V call is TRBV7-6, the J call TRBJ1-5; TRBD1 aligns across 7 bases. Losses at the gene ends were 1 base for V and 8 bases for J; bases not matched to a gene: 2. Germline CDR1 SGHVS, CDR2 FNYEAQ. The CDR3 length is 13 residues. Written as DNA, the CDR3 is TGTGCCAGCAGCTTAGACAGGGGCAAGCCCCAGCATTTT. This codes for CASSLDRGKPQHF.

The chain is built from TRBV30 and TRBJ2-5, with 9 bases identical to TRBD2. Trimming removed 5 bases from V and 2 bases from J; junction bases left unmatched: 9. There are 15 residues in the CDR3. Germline values: CDR1 GTSNPN, CDR2 SVGIG (reference sequence). DNA of the CDR3: TGTGCCTGGGACGTCGGACTAGCGCAACAAGAGACCCAGTACTTC. Translation gives CAWDVGLAQQETQYF.

The gene calls are TRBV5-1 and TRBJ2-7, with D tentatively TRBD2 (6 bases). Germline V lookup: CDR1 SGHRS, CDR2 YFSETQ. The V end was cut by 9 bases, the J end by 0 bases, with 13 bases between. This CDR3 is 13 amino acids long. CDR3 DNA sequence: TGCGCCACCAGACCGGGGGTCTCCTACGAGCAGTACTTC. It codes for CATRPGVSYEQYF.

The J gene is TRBJ1-5, the V gene TRBV30; no definite D call. The CDR3 loop spans 13 amino acids. Deletions cut 1 base from V and 6 bases from J, with 10 bases between. CDR1 and CDR2 from the germline V gene are GTSNPN and SVGIG (reference sequence). The CDR3 here is CAWSAGRVQPQHF. The CDR3 DNA reads TGTGCCTGGAGTGCCGGCCGGGTTCAGCCCCAGCATTTT.

The chain couples TRBV2 to TRBJ2-7; 9 bases agree with TRBD1. Germline values: CDR1 SNHLY, CDR2 FYNNEI. The V and J ends lost 4 bases and 2 bases, in that order; junction bases with no gene match: 6. CDR3 length: 15 residues. CDR3 loop: CASSGIQGATYEQYF. As DNA, the CDR3 is TGTGCCAGCAGTGGCATACAGGGGGCCACCTACGAGCAGTACTTC.

This chain links TRBV6-6 with TRBJ1-1, with D unclear. Per the germline V gene, CDR1 is MNHNY and CDR2 is SVGAGI (reference sequence). The CDR3 is 14 amino acids. Between the trimmed V and J ends, which lost 5 bases and 0 bases, there was a span of 10 bases. The CDR3 DNA is TGTGCCAGCAGTGGATTAGACCTGAACACTGAAGCTTTCTTT. Translation gives CASSGLDLNTEAFF.

This clone was seen only a few times. The V call is TRBV21-1, the J call TRBJ1-2. TRBV21-1 is termed a pseudogene. The CDR3 sequence is 14 residues long. The CDR3 reads CASSKSARNYGYTF. CDR3 sequence (DNA): TGTGCCAGCAGCAAATCTGCAAGGAACTATGGCTACACCTTC.

This clone was observed once. The chain combines TRBV30 with TRBJ1-1; D gene uncertain. Germline-derived CDR1 and CDR2 are GTSNPN and SVGIG (reference sequence). The CDR3 is 14 amino acids. V gave up 0 bases and J gave up 3 bases, with 11 bases separating them. CDR3 bases: TGTGCCTGGAGTGTACTAACAGTCTACACTGAAGCTTTCTTT. Protein product: CAWSVLTVYTEAFF.

The gene calls are TRBV4-1 and TRBJ1-5; no firm D call. V was clipped by 0 bases and J by 0 bases, with 9 bases between them. This CDR3 is 16 amino acids long. Germline V gene lookup returns CDR1 MGHRA and CDR2 YSYEKL. CDR3 sequence reads: CASSQEFTRSNQPQHF. The CDR3, as DNA: TGCGCCAGCAGCCAAGAATTTACCCGTAGCAATCAGCCCCAGCATTTT.